These T cell receptor beta chains were read from a single sample in a study of post-analysis software for immune sequencing data. TCRdb redid the calling of the PCR reads with MiXCR, one entry per CDR3 protein. The sample contains about 540,000 distinct CDR3 sequences, roughly 34% of which appear only once. The specimen sequenced was blood. Receptors were obtained from a girl under 18 with multiple sclerosis. CDR3s include the opening cysteine and the closing phenylalanine or tryptophan. The order of the fields is V gene, J gene, D gene, clone size, CDR3 protein, CDR3 DNA. D genes are given only for firm matches. Clone size appears in some rows only: once, few, many, or a class for an expanded clone.

v_call: TRBV18; j_call: TRBJ2-3; d_call: NA; clone_size: NA; cdr3_aa: CASSPQQQVDTQYF; cdr3_nt: TGTGCCAGCTCACCACAACAGCAAGTTGATACGCAGTATTTT
v_call: TRBV7-9; j_call: TRBJ2-7; d_call: NA; clone_size: few; cdr3_aa: CASSWDTGEQYF; cdr3_nt: TGTGCCAGCAGCTGGGACACCGGCGAGCAGTACTTC
v_call: TRBV12-3/TRBV12-4; j_call: TRBJ2-5; d_call: NA; clone_size: NA; cdr3_aa: CASSSALRVGTQETQYF; cdr3_nt: TGTGCCAGCAGTTCAGCCCTCAGGGTGGGAACGCAAGAGACCCAGTACTTC
v_call: TRBV4-1; j_call: TRBJ1-2; d_call: TRBD1; clone_size: NA; cdr3_aa: CASSQETGQGLDGYTF; cdr3_nt: TGCGCCAGCAGCCAAGAAACTGGACAGGGACTGGATGGCTACACCTTC
v_call: TRBV20-1; j_call: TRBJ1-5; d_call: NA; clone_size: NA; cdr3_aa: CSARDLTGLTLSNQPQHF; cdr3_nt: TGCAGTGCTAGAGATTTGACCGGACTTACTTTAAGCAATCAGCCCCAGCATTTT
v_call: TRBV27; j_call: TRBJ1-2; d_call: TRBD1; clone_size: NA; cdr3_aa: CASSPAGTGYNGYTF; cdr3_nt: TGTGCCAGCAGTCCAGCCGGGACAGGATACAATGGCTACACCTTC
v_call: TRBV20-1; j_call: TRBJ1-2; d_call: NA; clone_size: NA; cdr3_aa: CSARAGVGGYTF; cdr3_nt: TGCAGTGCTAGAGCAGGGGTTGGTGGCTACACCTTC
v_call: TRBV12-3/TRBV12-4; j_call: TRBJ1-5; d_call: NA; clone_size: NA; cdr3_aa: CASSVDRRQPQHF; cdr3_nt: TGTGCCAGCAGTGTTGACAGGCGGCAGCCCCAGCATTTT
v_call: TRBV7-9; j_call: TRBJ2-5; d_call: NA; clone_size: few; cdr3_aa: CASSPGRTVETQYF; cdr3_nt: TGTGCCAGCAGTCCAGGGCGGACAGTAGAGACCCAGTACTTC
v_call: TRBV20-1; j_call: TRBJ2-3; d_call: NA; clone_size: NA; cdr3_aa: CSASPGLLGVADTQYF; cdr3_nt: TGCAGTGCTTCCCCGGGACTCTTGGGAGTGGCAGATACGCAGTATTTT
v_call: TRBV5-6; j_call: TRBJ2-2; d_call: NA; clone_size: few; cdr3_aa: CASSLDPTGELFF; cdr3_nt: TGTGCCAGCAGCTTGGACCCGACCGGGGAGCTGTTTTTT
v_call: TRBV20-1; j_call: TRBJ1-1; d_call: NA; clone_size: NA; cdr3_aa: CSARQDRGTEAFF; cdr3_nt: TGCAGTGCTAGACAGGATAGAGGAACTGAAGCTTTCTTT
v_call: TRBV7-3; j_call: TRBJ2-1; d_call: TRBD1; clone_size: NA; cdr3_aa: CASSPGQDYNERFF; cdr3_nt: TGTGCCAGCAGCCCGGGACAGGATTACAATGAGCGGTTCTTC
v_call: TRBV6-2/TRBV6-3; j_call: TRBJ2-7; d_call: NA; clone_size: few; cdr3_aa: CASSYSTGGYEQYF; cdr3_nt: TGTGCCAGCAGTTACTCTACTGGGGGCTACGAGCAGTACTTC
v_call: TRBV5-1; j_call: TRBJ2-6; d_call: NA; clone_size: NA; cdr3_aa: CASSLDGRLSGANVLTF; cdr3_nt: TGCGCCAGCAGCTTGGACGGCAGGCTCTCTGGGGCCAACGTCCTGACTTTC